This T cell receptor beta chain was identified during a study of blood T cell repertoires in COVID-19. Overall study context: In each case, the material was cDNA or gDNA derived from T cells, B-cell-depleted T cells, or PBMCs.

The CDR3 loop spans 15 amino acids. V lost 6 bases and J lost 7; bases outside the gene matches: 5. CDR1 and CDR2 (germline): MNHEY, SVGEGT. This clone was detected once. Repertoires were generated with immunoSEQ multiplex PCR, while TCRdb's copy carries only in-frame clones and drops some. The table records around 200,000 clones, around 82% of them present only once. This chain joins TRBV6-2 or TRBV6-3 and TRBJ2-1; 14 nucleotides line up with TRBD2. Sequencing used peripheral blood. This receptor was taken from a man aged 35 to 55 with active or convalescent COVID-19. The CDR3 DNA follows: TGTGCCAGCAGCCCCGGACTAGCGGGGGGAAATGAGCAGTTCTTC. Protein: CASSPGLAGGNEQFF.